The 28 T cell receptor beta chains listed next were all sequenced from one sample in a study of cytomegalovirus exposure and HLA in healthy donors. This PCR relied on a set of 60 Vbeta primers and 13 Jbeta primers. Clones were sequenced by immunoSEQ multiplex PCR, and TCRdb holds only the in-frame ones, with some missing. The data show about 160,000 clones, roughly three quarters seen once. Sequencing input: PBMCs. The receptors shown here come from a man aged 35 to 55 in good health and CMV-seropositive.

The V call is TRBV7-2, the J call TRBJ2-1; 12 bases are shared with TRBD2. Germline V CDR1 and CDR2: SGHTA, FQGNSA. The ends lost 3 bases at V and 3 bases at J; junction bases unmatched: 0. The CDR3 is 15 residues long. The CDR3 here is CASSLTSGGYNEQFF. As DNA, the CDR3 is TGTGCCAGCAGCTTGACTAGCGGGGGCTACAATGAGCAGTTCTTC.

This clone was seen just once. The chain carries TRBV4-1 and TRBJ1-2; 7 bases match TRBD1. Germline-derived CDR1 and CDR2 are MGHRA and YSYEKL. The CDR3 is made up of 15 amino acids. J lost 5 bases, V lost 4 bases, and 10 bases had no gene match. CDR3 DNA: TGCGCCAGCAGCCGAGTTACAGGGGCGGAATATGGCTACACCTTC. It codes for CASSRVTGAEYGYTF.

The chain recombines TRBV5-1 with TRBJ1-1; 9 nucleotides line up with TRBD1. Germline CDR1 is SGHRS and CDR2 is YFSETQ. The CDR3 loop spans 13 amino acids. V lost 5 bases and J lost 7; bases outside the gene matches: 6. CDR3 in amino acids: CASRGPGQGEAFF. DNA for the CDR3: TGCGCCAGCAGGGGGCCGGGACAGGGTGAAGCTTTCTTT.

This clone was detected only a few times. V and J are TRBV7-2 and TRBJ2-7; 10 nucleotides match TRBD1. V gave up 3 bases and J gave up 7 bases; unmatched junction bases: 9. This CDR3 spans 15 amino acids. From germline, CDR1 is SGHTA and CDR2 FQGNSA. CDR3 region: CASSFRTGGSREQYF. The CDR3 nucleotides are TGTGCCAGCAGCTTTCGGACAGGGGGGTCGAGGGAGCAGTACTTC.

The chain joins TRBV9 to TRBJ1-2; a weak D match, TRBD1 (6 bases). Trimming removed 3 bases from V and 4 bases from J, with 16 bases in between. This CDR3 spans 15 amino acids. The V gene's germline CDR1 is SGDLS and CDR2 YYNGEE. The CDR3 bases are TGTGCCAGCAGCGCTGACCTTACAGGGTCCTATGGCTACACCTTC. Amino acids: CASSADLTGSYGYTF.

V usage is TRBV7-3 and J usage is TRBJ1-1, with D unresolved. The CDR3 contains 14 residues. Germline CDR1 is SGHTA and CDR2 is FQGTGA. V lost 2 bases to trimming and J lost 4 bases, with 11 bases between them. CDR3 bases: TGTGCCAGCAGCTTAGTTGCTTCAGGCACTGAAGCTTTCTTT. Encoded protein: CASSLVASGTEAFF.

The chain joins TRBV28 to TRBJ1-4, with D uncertain. Germline loops: CDR1 MDHEN, CDR2 SYDVKM. V was trimmed by 4 bases and J by 6 bases, leaving 3 bases between them. There are 11 residues in the CDR3. The CDR3 region is CASSSYEKLFF. The CDR3 nucleotides read TGTGCCAGCAGTTCGTATGAAAAACTGTTTTTT.

This chain links TRBV7-2 with TRBJ2-3, with TRBD2 as a possible D gene (5 bases). Trimming took off 4 bases at V and 2 bases at J, with 13 bases between the two ends. Germline CDR1 reads SGHTA; CDR2 reads FQGNSA. This CDR3 has 15 amino acids. The CDR3 coding sequence is TGTGCCAGCAGCTCTAGCTACCTTGACACAGATACGCAGTATTTT. This translates into CASSSSYLDTDTQYF.

The rearrangement joins TRBV9 to TRBJ2-6; D is uncertain. CDR1 SGDLS and CDR2 YYNGEE come from the germline V gene. The CDR3 totals 16 residues. The germline V and J ends were trimmed by 4 bases and 0 bases, with 11 bases remaining between them. CDR3 sequence reads: CASSPAPSSGANVLTF. CDR3 sequence (DNA): TGTGCCAGCAGCCCCGCCCCCAGCTCTGGGGCCAACGTCCTGACTTTC.

In its sample, this clone was seen once. The J gene is TRBJ2-1, the V gene TRBV5-6; 12 nucleotides match TRBD2. The V gene end was trimmed by 0 bases and the J gene end by 7 bases; junction bases not matched to a gene: 2. This CDR3 is 15 amino acids long. In germline, CDR1 is SGHDT, CDR2 YYEEEE. This CDR3 is CASSLASGGGNEQFF. The CDR3 DNA follows: TGTGCCAGCAGCTTGGCTAGCGGGGGGGGAAATGAGCAGTTCTTC.

This clone was counted only a few times. The chain couples TRBV27 to TRBJ2-2, with D possibly being TRBD1 (5 bases). Trimming removed 7 bases from V and 5 bases from J, with 8 bases in between. Germline V gives CDR1 MNHEY, CDR2 SMNVEV (reference sequence). The CDR3 has 12 amino acids. CDR3 residues: CASTGWTGELFF. The DNA of the CDR3 is TGTGCCAGCACAGGGTGGACCGGGGAGCTGTTTTTT.

A word on this clone: Other DNA sequences in the same sample also yield this CDR3. The V call is TRBV6-5, the J call TRBJ1-1; D is possibly TRBD1 (5 bases). Germline CDR1 and CDR2: MNHEY and SVGAGI. The CDR3 runs to 12 residues. V was pared by 6 bases and J by 5 bases, with 10 bases between. The CDR3 region is CASRQGGTEAFF. In DNA form, the CDR3 reads TGTGCCAGCAGGCAGGGTGGAACTGAAGCTTTCTTT.

The J gene is TRBJ2-5, the V gene TRBV7-2, with D perhaps TRBD1 (5 bases). Germline CDR1 and CDR2: SGHTA and FQGNSA. Trimming took off 2 bases at V and 5 bases at J, with 18 bases between the two ends. The CDR3 has 16 residues. The CDR3 loop is CASSLQRSRAAETQYF. The DNA for the CDR3 is TGTGCCAGCAGCTTACAAAGGAGCAGGGCTGCGGAGACCCAGTACTTC.

The gene calls are TRBV9 and TRBJ2-1, with 7 bases lining up with TRBD1. V was pared by 4 bases and J by 10 bases, with 5 bases of the junction left unmatched. The CDR3 is 12 residues long. Germline loops: CDR1 SGDLS, CDR2 YYNGEE. The CDR3 bases are TGTGCCAGCAGCACCCAGGGGGTGGAGCAGTTCTTC. This translates into CASSTQGVEQFF.

The V call is TRBV5-1, the J call TRBJ1-1; the D is unclear. The CDR3 runs to 14 residues. Trimming took off 4 bases at V and 0 bases at J, with 10 bases between the two ends. Germline V CDR1 and CDR2: SGHRS, YFSETQ. This chain's CDR3 is CASSGNSMNTEAFF. In DNA, the CDR3 is TGCGCCAGCAGCGGTAACAGCATGAACACTGAAGCTTTCTTT.

J is TRBJ1-1 and V is TRBV5-6; the match to TRBD1 covers 7 bases. The CDR3 has 15 residues. V gave up 0 bases and J gave up 4 bases; unmatched junction bases: 6. Germline lookup yields CDR1 SGHDT and CDR2 YYEEEE. CDR3 DNA sequence: TGTGCCAGCAGCTTGGTTGACAGGGTCGGCACTGAAGCTTTCTTT. Residues: CASSLVDRVGTEAFF.

The V gene is TRBV30, the J gene TRBJ2-5; TRBD2 matches at 8 bases. Germline V gene sequence: CDR1 GTSNPN, CDR2 SVGIG (reference sequence). CDR3 length equals 14 residues. With V trimmed by 1 base and J by 5 bases, 6 bases remained unmatched. CDR3 loop: CAWSAGGPRETQYF. CDR3 in DNA: TGTGCCTGGAGTGCGGGGGGGCCGCGGGAGACCCAGTACTTC.

V and J are TRBV11-2 and TRBJ1-2; no definite D call. Trimming cost V 1 base and J 1 base, with 7 bases left between them. This CDR3 has 14 residues. The germline V gene encodes CDR1 SGHAT and CDR2 FQNNGV. CDR3 region: CASSLAQLNYGYTF. CDR3 DNA: TGTGCCAGCAGCTTAGCACAGCTTAACTATGGCTACACCTTC.

This clone was seen only once. The chain combines TRBV6-5 with TRBJ2-7; D unresolved. Germline V CDR1 and CDR2: MNHEY, SVGAGI. CDR3 length: 13 amino acids. The V end lost 2 bases, the J end lost 6 bases, and 11 bases lay between the germline ends. The chain's CDR3 is CASSYEIAGEQYF. Written as DNA, the CDR3 is TGTGCCAGCAGTTACGAGATAGCCGGCGAGCAGTACTTC.

The J gene is TRBJ1-1, the V gene TRBV6-5, with D tentatively TRBD1 (6 bases). The V and J ends lost 5 bases and 10 bases respectively, with 17 bases between them. From germline, CDR1 is MNHEY and CDR2 SVGAGI. The CDR3 length is 13 residues. The DNA of the CDR3 is TGTGCCAGCAGTGACCGAGCCGCAGGGGTAGCTTTCTTT. This sequence encodes CASSDRAAGVAFF.

The chain combines TRBV7-9 with TRBJ2-7, with D perhaps TRBD1 (5 bases). V shed 0 bases and J shed 2 bases, with 14 bases lying between them. This CDR3 contains 16 residues. Germline V gives CDR1 SEHNR, CDR2 FQNEAQ (reference sequence). The CDR3, as DNA: TGTGCCAGCAGCTTAGCCCAGGGTCCCTTACCCTACGAGCAGTACTTC. Translation: CASSLAQGPLPYEQYF.

This clone was picked up a small number of times. This chain links TRBV4-2 with TRBJ2-3; TRBD1 might be the D (6 bases). CDR3 size: 14 residues. CDR1 and CDR2 (germline): LGHNA, YNFKEQ. The V end was cut by 2 bases, the J end by 3 bases, with 9 bases between. The CDR3 reads CASSQLTGTDTQYF. In DNA, the CDR3 is TGTGCCAGCAGCCAATTAACAGGGACAGATACGCAGTATTTT.

The chain carries TRBV6-6 and TRBJ2-2; possible D gene TRBD2, 5 bases. Germline values: CDR1 MNHNY, CDR2 SVGAGI (reference sequence). This CDR3 spans 16 amino acids. Deletions cut 7 bases from V and 1 base from J, with 16 bases between. The CDR3 DNA reads as TGTGCCAGCAATCCCCCCTCCGCGGGGAACACCGGGGAGCTGTTTTTT. This encodes CASNPPSAGNTGELFF.

CDR3 DNA sequence: TGTGCCAGCAGTGAGCGGGCGGCGGTGAGCAATCAGCCCCAGCATTTT. Its protein product is CASSERAAVSNQPQHF. This sequence joins TRBV6-1 and TRBJ1-5; D is unresolved. This CDR3 contains 16 residues. The V gene's germline CDR1 is MNHNS and CDR2 SASEGT. The V gene lost 3 bases and the J gene lost 1 base, with 13 bases spanning the gap.

The V call is TRBV19, the J call TRBJ2-7; 7 bases line up with TRBD1. This CDR3 is built from 14 residues. V gave up 5 bases and J gave up 2 bases; unmatched junction bases: 6. Germline loops: CDR1 LNHDA, CDR2 SQIVND (reference sequence). CDR3 coding DNA: TGTGCCAGTAGTTTGACAGGGTCCCCCTACGAGCAGTACTTC. It codes for CASSLTGSPYEQYF.

CDR3 nucleotide sequence: TGTGCCTGGAGTGTACGGGTACGAGGTAAGTACTTC. It encodes CAWSVRVRGKYF. The V gene is TRBV30, the J gene TRBJ2-7; no clear D. Germline lookup yields CDR1 GTSNPN and CDR2 SVGIG (reference sequence). This CDR3 has 12 amino acids. With 0 bases removed from V and 11 bases from J, the gap between germline ends came to 14 bases.

The chain uses TRBV9 and TRBJ2-1, with 11 bases aligning to TRBD2. V was pared by 1 base and J by 6 bases, with 12 bases of the junction left unmatched. The CDR3 length is 18 residues. Germline-derived CDR1 and CDR2 are SGDLS and YYNGEE. The CDR3 sequence is CASSVRGSGGARGNEQFF. CDR3 nucleotide sequence: TGTGCCAGCAGCGTAAGAGGTAGCGGGGGGGCGAGGGGCAATGAGCAGTTCTTC.

The rearrangement joins TRBV27 to TRBJ2-1; the D is unclear. Per the germline V gene, CDR1 is MNHEY and CDR2 is SMNVEV (reference sequence). Deletions cut 0 bases from V and 0 bases from J, with 12 bases between. The CDR3 has 17 residues. The CDR3 loop reads CASSLSTPVSSYNEQFF. The DNA of the CDR3 is TGTGCCAGCAGTTTATCTACCCCCGTGAGCTCCTACAATGAGCAGTTCTTC.